This TCR beta chain derives from a study of T cells in Graves' hyperthyroidism and ophthalmopathy. Authors of the study amplified TCR beta CDR3 regions from RNA transcripts. During a first-round RT-PCR of the TCR CDR3, the HTBI primer set was used. MiXCR was run by TCRdb on the multiplex PCR reads, yielding one entry per CDR3 protein. The sample shows around 450,000 distinct CDR3 sequences, approximately 14% of them seen only once. This clonotype was detected ten times or more. Germline assignment: CDR1 LGHDT and CDR2 YNNKEL (reference sequence). J was trimmed by 6 bases and V by 8 bases; bases with no gene match: 5. The CDR3 is 13 residues long.

Material for sequencing was blood. This clonotype originated in a woman aged 18-35 years with Graves' hyperthyroidism. The chain uses TRBV3-1 and TRBJ1-2, with 11 bases lining up with TRBD1. The CDR3: CASRGQGANGYTF. As DNA, the CDR3 is TGTGCCAGCCGAGGACAGGGGGCGAATGGCTACACCTTC. The whole variable domain, filled in from reference TRBV3-1 and TRBJ1-2, reads DTAVSQTPKYLVTQMGNDKSIKCEQNLGHDTMYWYKQDSKKFLKIMFSYNNKELIINETVPNRFSPKSPDKAHLNLHINSLELGDSAVYFCASRGQGANGYTFGSGTRLTVV.